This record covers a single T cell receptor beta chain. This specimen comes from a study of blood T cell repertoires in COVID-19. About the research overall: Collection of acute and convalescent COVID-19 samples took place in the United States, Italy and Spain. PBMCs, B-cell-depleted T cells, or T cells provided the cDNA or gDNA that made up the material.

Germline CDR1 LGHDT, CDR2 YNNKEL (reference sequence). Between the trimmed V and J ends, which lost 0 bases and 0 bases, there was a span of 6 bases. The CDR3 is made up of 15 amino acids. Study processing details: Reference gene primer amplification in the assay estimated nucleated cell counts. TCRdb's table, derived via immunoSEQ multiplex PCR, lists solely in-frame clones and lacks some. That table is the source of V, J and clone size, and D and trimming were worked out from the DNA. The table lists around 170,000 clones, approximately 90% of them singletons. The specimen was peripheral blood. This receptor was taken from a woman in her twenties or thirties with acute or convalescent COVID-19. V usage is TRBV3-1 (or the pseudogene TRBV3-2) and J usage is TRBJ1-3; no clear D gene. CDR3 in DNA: TGTGCCAGCAGCCAAGACCTGAGCTCTGGAAACACCATATATTTT. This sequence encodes CASSQDLSSGNTIYF.